Included here is one TCR beta chain sequence, with context. The V end was cut by 3 bases, the J end by 1 base, with 9 bases between. This CDR3 is built from 14 residues. Germline V gene sequence: CDR1 ENHRY, CDR2 SYGVKD. Indicated treatment: about 20 received Ad26.COV2.S at low or high dose, single or two shots; several received placebo; per-sample allocation not given. It was on day 63 after the first vaccine or placebo injection that samples were taken. In Boston, the donor was an adult between 18-55 years of age. The sample comes from a study of Ad26.COV2.S vaccination and SARS-CoV-2 variants. Looking at the study overall: Doses of Ad26.COV2.S were injected into muscle once or twice, 56 days apart.

Profiling relied on immunoSEQ multiplex PCR, and the TCRdb table lists in-frame clones only, not all of them. There are a few hundred thousand clones in the sample; around 86% occur only once, and around 3.6% lies in the top ten. This receptor was taken from a person aged 18-65 years who received the Ad26.COV2.S COVID-19 vaccine or a placebo. This sequence joins TRBV10-3 and TRBJ1-1; possible D gene TRBD1, 5 bases. Material: peripheral blood, obtained in a trial of Ad26.COV2.S vaccine versus placebo. The CDR3 DNA sequence: TGTGCCATCAGTGACTTGGGGGGGAACACTGAAGCTTTCTTT. Translating it yields CAISDLGGNTEAFF.